Following are 24 T cell receptor beta chains from one sample sequenced in a study of neoadjuvant nivolumab and ipilimumab in lung cancer. Clones were read by immunoSEQ multiplex PCR, and TCRdb kept only the in-frame ones, dropping some. The profile shows tens of thousands of clones, roughly nine tenths of them singletons. Source: peripheral blood, taken before neoadjuvant nivolumab, alone or with ipilimumab. These receptors were collected from an adult with non-small cell lung cancer.

The chain links TRBV5-5 to TRBJ2-3; D unclear. The CDR3 contains 13 residues. V lost 4 bases and J 0 bases, leaving 6 bases between the germline ends. Germline CDR1 SGHKS, CDR2 YYEKEE (reference sequence). The CDR3 sequence: CASSEGSTDTQYF. The CDR3 DNA is TGTGCCAGCAGCGAAGGGAGCACAGATACGCAGTATTTT. Full variable domain (outside the CDR3, taken from reference TRBV5-5 and TRBJ2-3): DAGVTQSPTHLIKTRGQQVTLRCSPISGHKSVSWYQQVLGQGPQFIFQYYEKEERGRGNFPDRFSARQFPNYSSELNVNALLLGDSALYLCASSEGSTDTQYFGPGTRLTVL.

The chain joins TRBV7-2 to TRBJ2-7; TRBD1 matches at 10 bases. Trimming removed 6 bases from V and 4 bases from J; junction bases left unmatched: 9. Germline CDR1 is SGHTA and CDR2 is FQGNSA. The CDR3 totals 15 residues. The CDR3 nucleotides are TGTGCCAGCAGGCCTGGGGGACAGGGGTCTTACGAGCAGTACTTC. This translates into CASRPGGQGSYEQYF.

V and J are TRBV18 and TRBJ2-3, with D hard to call. V was trimmed by 0 bases and J by 0 bases, leaving 4 bases between them. The germline gives CDR1 KGHSH, CDR2 LQKENI. This CDR3 is 14 amino acids long. The CDR3 protein is CASSPPASTDTQYF. CDR3 nucleotides: TGTGCCAGCTCACCACCAGCTAGCACAGATACGCAGTATTTT.

The chain uses TRBV7-9 and TRBJ2-2; TRBD2 matches 12 bases. V shed 2 bases, J shed 5 bases, and the junction held 3 bases outside the gene matches. CDR3 length: 16 residues. The germline V gene encodes CDR1 SEHNR and CDR2 FQNEAQ (reference sequence). DNA for the CDR3: TGTGCCAGCAGCTTACTAGCGGGAGGGGGTACCGGGGAGCTGTTTTTT. Its translation: CASSLLAGGGTGELFF.

The V and J genes are TRBV5-1 and TRBJ2-5; 8 bases are a match to TRBD1. Germline V gene data show CDR1 as SGHRS and CDR2 as YFSETQ. The CDR3 length is 13 residues. Trimming removed 4 bases from V and 5 bases from J; junction bases left unmatched: 4. The chain's CDR3 is CASSPDRAETQYF. The CDR3 region has the DNA TGCGCCAGCAGCCCGGACAGGGCGGAGACCCAGTACTTC.

The V call is TRBV10-3, the J call TRBJ1-2, with TRBD1 matching 10 bases. With V trimmed by 8 bases and J by 3 bases, 0 bases remained unmatched. Germline V gives CDR1 ENHRY, CDR2 SYGVKD. This CDR3 comprises 12 residues. CDR3 coding DNA: TGTGCCATCGGGACAGGGGACTATGGCTACACCTTC. Protein: CAIGTGDYGYTF.

The rearrangement links TRBV5-1 to TRBJ2-1; weak D call: TRBD1 (5 bases). V dropped 4 bases and J dropped 8 bases, with 22 bases sitting between them. Germline V CDR1 and CDR2: SGHRS, YFSETQ. The CDR3 totals 16 residues. Here the CDR3 reads CASSLLRVGLGDEQFF. The DNA for the CDR3 is TGCGCCAGCAGCCTCCTCCGGGTGGGGCTTGGCGATGAGCAGTTCTTC.

The chain is built from TRBV11-2 and TRBJ2-7; tentative D call: TRBD2 (6 bases). Trimming stripped 5 bases from V and 3 bases from J, with 20 bases between. This CDR3 is built from 16 residues. Germline lookup yields CDR1 SGHAT and CDR2 FQNNGV. CDR3 region: CASSPAGSRSFYEQYF. The CDR3 DNA is TGTGCCAGCAGCCCGGCGGGGAGCCGGTCATTCTACGAGCAGTACTTC. Drawing the rest from reference TRBV11-2 and TRBJ2-7, the complete variable domain is EAGVAQSPRYKIIEKRQSVAFWCNPISGHATLYWYQQILGQGPKLLIQFQNNGVVDDSQLPKDRFSAERLKGVDSTLKIQPAKLEDSAVYLCASSPAGSRSFYEQYFGPGTRLTVT.

V usage is TRBV5-1 and J usage is TRBJ2-1; D is perhaps TRBD1 (5 bases). Trimming cost V 6 bases and J 5 bases, with 18 bases left between them. Per the germline V gene, CDR1 is SGHRS and CDR2 is YFSETQ. The length of the CDR3 is 15 residues. The CDR3 DNA follows: TGCGCCAGCACGGATCTGACAGTCTCGAACAATGAGCAGTTCTTC. Translation: CASTDLTVSNNEQFF.

The genes are TRBV19 and TRBJ1-2; D remains ambiguous. CDR3 length: 12 amino acids. V gave up 3 bases and J gave up 6 bases, with 8 bases separating them. Germline V gives CDR1 LNHDA, CDR2 SQIVND (reference sequence). Here the CDR3 DNA reads TGTGCCAGTAGTATTGACTCCGATGGCTACACCTTC. This codes for CASSIDSDGYTF.

J is TRBJ2-7 and V is TRBV6-6; 7 bases match TRBD1. The CDR3 runs to 14 residues. Germline V gives CDR1 MNHNY, CDR2 SVGAGI (reference sequence). With V trimmed by 6 bases and J by 7 bases, 12 bases remained unmatched. The CDR3 coding sequence is TGTGCCAGCAGCTCGGAGACAGGGTTATGGGAGCAGTACTTC. As protein: CASSSETGLWEQYF.

By sample fraction, this clone is medium-sized. The V gene is TRBV15, the J gene TRBJ2-7; perhaps TRBD1 as D (7 bases). The CDR3 runs 13 residues. Germline CDR1 LNHNV, CDR2 YYDKDF (reference sequence). Trimming removed 3 bases from V and 9 bases from J, with 15 bases in between. The CDR3 here is CATSRPTQGGQYF. The CDR3 nucleotides are TGTGCCACCAGCAGGCCCACCCAGGGGGGGCAGTACTTC.

This rearrangement joins TRBV18 to TRBJ2-1; D gene ambiguous. CDR3 length: 18 amino acids. V lost 3 bases, J lost 0 bases, and 18 bases lay in between. CDR1 KGHSH and CDR2 LQKENI come from the germline V gene. CDR3 amino acids: CASSPLPGGRSSYNEQFF. The CDR3 DNA reads as TGTGCCAGCTCACCTCTACCAGGTGGGCGTAGCTCCTACAATGAGCAGTTCTTC.

This rearrangement joins TRBV14 to TRBJ2-7, with 10 bases matching TRBD1. Germline V CDR1 and CDR2: SGHDN, FVKESK. Germline trimming cut 3 bases from V and 2 bases from J; bases unmatched to any gene: 16. This CDR3 has 19 residues. CDR3 loop: CASSHSGQGSYISAYEQYF. Written as DNA, the CDR3 is TGTGCCAGCAGCCACTCGGGACAGGGGTCCTACATCTCTGCCTACGAGCAGTACTTC.

The CDR3 DNA reads TGTGCCAGCAGCTTAGAAACAGGGGGAAGTCTTGGAGAGACCCAGTACTTC. Its translation is CASSLETGGSLGETQYF. The chain employs TRBV7-9 and TRBJ2-5, with 8 positions matching TRBD1. The V and J ends lost 1 base and 4 bases, in that order; junction bases with no gene match: 11. Germline values: CDR1 SEHNR, CDR2 FQNEAQ (reference sequence). The CDR3 loop spans 17 amino acids.

V usage is TRBV7-9 and J usage is TRBJ2-5; 8 nucleotides match TRBD2. The CDR3 loop spans 16 amino acids. Germline CDR1 SEHNR, CDR2 FQNEAQ (reference sequence). Germline trimming cut 5 bases from V and 1 base from J; bases unmatched to any gene: 9. CDR3 sequence reads: CASSPRGLAGQETQYF. In DNA form, the CDR3 reads TGTGCCAGCAGCCCCAGGGGTCTAGCGGGCCAAGAGACCCAGTACTTC.

This chain links TRBV29-1 with TRBJ2-3; a weak D match, TRBD2 (5 bases). The V end was cut by 2 bases, the J end by 6 bases, with 15 bases between. The germline CDR1 and CDR2 sequences are SQVTM and ANQGSEA. This CDR3 spans 14 amino acids. The DNA for the CDR3 is TGCAGCGTTGAAAGGACTGATCAAGGGGATACGCAGTATTTT. This codes for CSVERTDQGDTQYF.

The chain combines TRBV9 with TRBJ2-7, with 7 positions matching TRBD2. The CDR3 covers 16 residues. V shed 0 bases and J 4 bases; nucleotides not matched to a gene: 10. Germline CDR1 is SGDLS and CDR2 is YYNGEE. CDR3 protein: CASSVGFLASGYEQYF. CDR3 DNA sequence: TGTGCCAGCAGCGTAGGATTTTTGGCTAGCGGATACGAGCAGTACTTC.

The rearrangement uses TRBV6-1 and TRBJ1-3; no firm D call. Germline CDR1 MNHNS, CDR2 SASEGT. This CDR3 contains 15 residues. V was trimmed by 2 bases and J by 4 bases, leaving 12 bases between them. CDR3 sequence reads: CASSERVASGNTIYF. Written as DNA, the CDR3 is TGTGCCAGCAGTGAAAGGGTAGCCTCCGGAAACACCATATATTTT.

The count of this clone is one. The V call is TRBV5-1, the J call TRBJ1-2; 7 positions agree with TRBD1. The V and J ends lost 5 bases and 2 bases, in that order; junction bases with no gene match: 3. CDR1 and CDR2 (germline): SGHRS, YFSETQ. This CDR3 contains 13 residues. In DNA, the CDR3 is TGCGCCAGCAGTTGGGACAGAAACTATGGCTACACCTTC. It encodes CASSWDRNYGYTF.

This chain links TRBV6-1 with TRBJ2-7; TRBD2 is a possible D gene (5 bases). From germline, CDR1 is MNHNS and CDR2 SASEGT. The CDR3 is 15 residues long. V was clipped by 0 bases and J by 6 bases, with 15 bases between them. In DNA, the CDR3 is TGTGCCAGCAGTGAAGCAGGCGAGGGATTCAGCGAGCAGTACTTC. Translated, it gives CASSEAGEGFSEQYF.

CDR3 DNA: TGTGCCAGCAGCTTCGCCACAGATACGCAGTATTTT. Its protein is CASSFATDTQYF. This rearrangement joins TRBV11-3 to TRBJ2-3; D unresolved. Germline assignment: CDR1 SGHNT and CDR2 YENEEA. V was trimmed by 3 bases and J by 2 bases, leaving 3 bases between them. CDR3 length: 12 amino acids.

J is TRBJ2-5 and V is TRBV5-1; D gene ambiguous. Trimming took 5 bases from V and 1 from J, leaving 6 bases between them. The V gene's germline CDR1 is SGHRS and CDR2 YFSETQ. There are 12 residues in the CDR3. The CDR3 coding sequence is TGCGCCAGCAGGGTAGTCCAAGAGACCCAGTACTTC. Residues: CASRVVQETQYF.

The chain employs TRBV30 and TRBJ1-1; D is unclear. V was shortened by 0 bases and J by 5 bases, with 13 bases between the two germline ends. The CDR3 runs to 14 residues. Germline V CDR1 and CDR2: GTSNPN, SVGIG (reference sequence). As DNA, the CDR3 is TGTGCCTGGAGTGTACTGAAAGGGCTGACTGAAGCTTTCTTT. It codes for CAWSVLKGLTEAFF.